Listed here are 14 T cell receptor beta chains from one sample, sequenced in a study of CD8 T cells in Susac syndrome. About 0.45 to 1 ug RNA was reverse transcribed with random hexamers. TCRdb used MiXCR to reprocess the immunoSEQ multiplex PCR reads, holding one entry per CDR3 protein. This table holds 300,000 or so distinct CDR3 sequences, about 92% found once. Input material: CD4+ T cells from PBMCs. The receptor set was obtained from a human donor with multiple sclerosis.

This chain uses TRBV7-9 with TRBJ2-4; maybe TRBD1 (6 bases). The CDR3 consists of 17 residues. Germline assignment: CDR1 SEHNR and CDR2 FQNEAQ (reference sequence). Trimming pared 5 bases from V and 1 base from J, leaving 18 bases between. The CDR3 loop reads CASSTSWTVSAKNIQYF. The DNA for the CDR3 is TGTGCCAGCAGCACATCCTGGACAGTATCGGCCAAAAACATTCAGTACTTC.

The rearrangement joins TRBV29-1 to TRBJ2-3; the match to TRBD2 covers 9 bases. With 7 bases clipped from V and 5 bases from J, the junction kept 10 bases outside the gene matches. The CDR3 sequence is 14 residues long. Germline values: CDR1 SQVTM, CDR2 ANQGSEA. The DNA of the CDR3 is TGCAGCGGGATCCCGGGACTAGCAAGAGATACGCAGTATTTT. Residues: CSGIPGLARDTQYF.

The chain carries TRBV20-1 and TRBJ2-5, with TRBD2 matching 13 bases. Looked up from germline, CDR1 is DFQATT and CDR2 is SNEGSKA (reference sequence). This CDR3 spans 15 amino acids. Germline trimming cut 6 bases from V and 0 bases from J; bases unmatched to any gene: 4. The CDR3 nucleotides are TGCAGTGCCGGACTAGCGGGAGTGTACCAAGAGACCCAGTACTTC. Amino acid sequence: CSAGLAGVYQETQYF.

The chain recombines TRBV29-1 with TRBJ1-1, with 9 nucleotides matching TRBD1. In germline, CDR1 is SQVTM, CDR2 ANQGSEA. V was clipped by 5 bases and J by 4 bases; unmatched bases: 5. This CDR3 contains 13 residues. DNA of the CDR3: TGCAGCGTTATACAGGGGGCAGGCACTGAAGCTTTCTTT. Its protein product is CSVIQGAGTEAFF.

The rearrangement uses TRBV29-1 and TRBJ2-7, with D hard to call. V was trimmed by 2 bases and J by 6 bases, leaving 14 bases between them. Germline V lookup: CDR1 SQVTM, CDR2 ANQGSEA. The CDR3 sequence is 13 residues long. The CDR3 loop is CSVENSQGGEQYF. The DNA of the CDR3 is TGCAGCGTTGAAAATAGCCAAGGCGGCGAGCAGTACTTC.

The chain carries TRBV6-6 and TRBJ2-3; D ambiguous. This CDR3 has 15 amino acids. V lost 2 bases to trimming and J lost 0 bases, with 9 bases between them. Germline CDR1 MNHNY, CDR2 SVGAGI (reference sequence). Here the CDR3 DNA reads TGTGCCAGCAGTTACGACGTATCTAGCACAGATACGCAGTATTTT. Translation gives CASSYDVSSTDTQYF.

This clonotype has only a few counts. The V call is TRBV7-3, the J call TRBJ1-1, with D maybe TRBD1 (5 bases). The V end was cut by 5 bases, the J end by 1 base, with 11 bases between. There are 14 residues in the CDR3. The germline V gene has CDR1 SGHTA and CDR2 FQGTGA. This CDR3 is CASSLGGTNTEAFF. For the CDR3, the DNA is TGTGCCAGCAGCCTCGGTGGGACGAACACTGAAGCTTTCTTT.

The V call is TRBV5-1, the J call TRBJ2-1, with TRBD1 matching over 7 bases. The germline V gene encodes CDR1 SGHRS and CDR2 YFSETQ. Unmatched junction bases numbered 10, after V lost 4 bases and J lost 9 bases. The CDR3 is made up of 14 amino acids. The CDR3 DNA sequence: TGCGCCAGCAGCGAACAAACAGGGGTAGCTGAGCAGTTCTTC. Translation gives CASSEQTGVAEQFF.

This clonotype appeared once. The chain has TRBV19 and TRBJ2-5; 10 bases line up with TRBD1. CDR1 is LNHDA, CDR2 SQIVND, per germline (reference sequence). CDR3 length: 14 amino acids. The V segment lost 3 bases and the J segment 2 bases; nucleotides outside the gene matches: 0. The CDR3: CASSMDRGQETQYF. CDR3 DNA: TGTGCCAGTAGTATGGACAGGGGGCAAGAGACCCAGTACTTC.

In DNA form, the CDR3 reads TGTGCCAGCAGTTTCGGGACCCGCGGCAATCAGCCCCAGCATTTT. This gives the protein CASSFGTRGNQPQHF. The chain uses TRBV12-3 or TRBV12-4 and TRBJ1-5, with D perhaps matching TRBD1 (5 bases). Trimming stripped 3 bases from V and 2 bases from J, with 11 bases between. CDR3 length: 15 amino acids.

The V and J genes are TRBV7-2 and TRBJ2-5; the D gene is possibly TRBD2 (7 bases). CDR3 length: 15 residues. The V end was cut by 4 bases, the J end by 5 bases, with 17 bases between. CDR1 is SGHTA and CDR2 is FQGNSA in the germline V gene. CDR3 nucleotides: TGTGCCAGCAGCTACTCGCGGGGGCCCTCGGAGACCCAGTACTTC. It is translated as CASSYSRGPSETQYF. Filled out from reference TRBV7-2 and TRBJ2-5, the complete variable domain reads GAGVSQSPSNKVTEKGKDVELRCDPISGHTALYWYRQSLGQGLEFLIYFQGNSAPDKSGLPSDRFSAERTGGSVSTLTIQRTQQEDSAVYLCASSYSRGPSETQYFGPGTRLLVL.

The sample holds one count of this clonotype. CDR3 residues: CSAETRQTAGYTF. For the CDR3, the DNA is TGCAGCGCCGAGACAAGGCAGACTGCCGGCTACACCTTC. The V gene is TRBV29-1, the J gene TRBJ1-2; D gene ambiguous. CDR1 is SQVTM and CDR2 is ANQGSEA in the germline V gene. The V gene lost 7 bases and the J gene lost 8 bases, with 20 bases spanning the gap. CDR3 length: 13 residues.

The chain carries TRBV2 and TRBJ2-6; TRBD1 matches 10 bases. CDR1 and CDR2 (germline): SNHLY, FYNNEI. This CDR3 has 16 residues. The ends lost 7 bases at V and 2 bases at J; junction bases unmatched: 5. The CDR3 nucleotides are TGTGCCAGCACAAGGGGACAGGGGACTGGGGCCAACGTCCTGACTTTC. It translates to CASTRGQGTGANVLTF.

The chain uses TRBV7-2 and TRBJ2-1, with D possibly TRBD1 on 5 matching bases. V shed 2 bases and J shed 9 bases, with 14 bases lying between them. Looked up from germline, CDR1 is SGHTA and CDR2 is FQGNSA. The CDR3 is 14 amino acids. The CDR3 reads CASSLRGMVGEQFF. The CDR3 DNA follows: TGTGCCAGCAGCTTAAGGGGAATGGTGGGTGAGCAGTTCTTC.